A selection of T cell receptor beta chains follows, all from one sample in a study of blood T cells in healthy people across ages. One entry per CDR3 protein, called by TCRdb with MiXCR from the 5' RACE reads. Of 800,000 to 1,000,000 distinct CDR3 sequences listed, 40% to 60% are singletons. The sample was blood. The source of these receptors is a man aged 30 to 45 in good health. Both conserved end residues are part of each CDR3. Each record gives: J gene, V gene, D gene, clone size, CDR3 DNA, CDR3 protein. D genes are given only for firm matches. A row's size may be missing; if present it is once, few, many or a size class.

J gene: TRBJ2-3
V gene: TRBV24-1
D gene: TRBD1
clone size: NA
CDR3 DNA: TGTGCCACCAGTGAAACCGGGACAGGGTTCACAGATACGCAGTATTTT
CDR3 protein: CATSETGTGFTDTQYF

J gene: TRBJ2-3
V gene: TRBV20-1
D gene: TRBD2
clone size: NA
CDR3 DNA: TGCAGTGCTACAAGAGCGGGGGCCAGATCTAGCACAGATACGCAGTATTTT
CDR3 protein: CSATRAGARSSTDTQYF

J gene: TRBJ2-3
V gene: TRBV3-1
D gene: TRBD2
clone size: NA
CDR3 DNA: TGTGCCAGCAGCCCCAGCGGGGGGAACGGCGATACGCAGTATTTT
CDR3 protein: CASSPSGGNGDTQYF

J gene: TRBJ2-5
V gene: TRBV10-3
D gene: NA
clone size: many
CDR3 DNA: TGTGCCATCAGTGAGTCGAGGGGCCTAGCAGAGACCCAGTACTTC
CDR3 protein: CAISESRGLAETQYF

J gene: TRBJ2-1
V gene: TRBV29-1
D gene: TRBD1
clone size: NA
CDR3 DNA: TGCAGCGTTGGTCAGGGGGCGGCCCCGTACAATGAGCAGTTCTTC
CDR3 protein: CSVGQGAAPYNEQFF

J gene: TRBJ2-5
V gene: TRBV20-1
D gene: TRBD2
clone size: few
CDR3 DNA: TGCAGTGCAGCTCCGGGACTAGCGAAAGAGACCCAGTACTTC
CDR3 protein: CSAAPGLAKETQYF

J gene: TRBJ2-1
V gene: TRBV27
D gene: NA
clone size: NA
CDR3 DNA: TGTGCCAGCAGTTTATCCGGGCGAATCGGCGGCAGCGGGCTTAAGTTCTTC
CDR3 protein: CASSLSGRIGGSGLKFF

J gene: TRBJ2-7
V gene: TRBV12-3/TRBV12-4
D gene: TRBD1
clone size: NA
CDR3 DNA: TGTGCCAGCAGTTTAGCCGGGACAGGGCGCGAGCAGTACTTC
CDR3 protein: CASSLAGTGREQYF

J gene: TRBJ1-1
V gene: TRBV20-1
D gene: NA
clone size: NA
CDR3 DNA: TGCAGTGCTACCGACACACTGAACACTGAAGCTTTCTTT
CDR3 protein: CSATDTLNTEAFF

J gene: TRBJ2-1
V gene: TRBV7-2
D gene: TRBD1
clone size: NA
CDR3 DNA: TGTGCCGGCAGCTTCGGACAGGGGGCGGACAATGAGCAGTTCTTC
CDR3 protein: CAGSFGQGADNEQFF

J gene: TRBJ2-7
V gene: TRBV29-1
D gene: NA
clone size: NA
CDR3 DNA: TGCAGCGTTGAAGACAGGGGGCAGTACTTC
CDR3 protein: CSVEDRGQYF

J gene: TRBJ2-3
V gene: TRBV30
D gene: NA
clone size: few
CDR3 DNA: TGTGCCTGGAGTGAATTAATGGATACGCAGTATTTT
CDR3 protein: CAWSELMDTQYF

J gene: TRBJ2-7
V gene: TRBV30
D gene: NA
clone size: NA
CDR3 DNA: TGTGCCTGGAGTGTATCCCTAGGAACCTACGAGCAGTACTTC
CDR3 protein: CAWSVSLGTYEQYF

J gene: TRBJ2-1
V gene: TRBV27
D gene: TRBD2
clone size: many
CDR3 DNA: TGTGCCAGGCTAGCGGCCTCCTACAATGAGCAGTTCTTC
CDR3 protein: CARLAASYNEQFF

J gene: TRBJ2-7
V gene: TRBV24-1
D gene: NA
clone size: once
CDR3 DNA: TGTGCCACCAGTGATCCCCGGGCGGCTTCCTACGAGCAGTACTTC
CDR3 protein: CATSDPRAASYEQYF

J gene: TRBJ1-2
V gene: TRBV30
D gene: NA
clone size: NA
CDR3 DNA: TGTGCCTGGAGTGTAGGGGTCAGAGACTTCCATGGCTACACCTTC
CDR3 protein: CAWSVGVRDFHGYTF

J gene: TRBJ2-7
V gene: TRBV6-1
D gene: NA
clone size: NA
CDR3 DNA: TGTGCCAGCAGTGAAGCTATGGGGGTCGAGGCCTCCTACGAGCAGTACTTC
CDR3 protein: CASSEAMGVEASYEQYF

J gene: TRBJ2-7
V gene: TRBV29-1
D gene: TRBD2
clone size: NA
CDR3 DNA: TGCAGCGCATCATATCTAGCGGGAGTAGGATCCCCCGCTTACGAGCAGTACTTC
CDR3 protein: CSASYLAGVGSPAYEQYF

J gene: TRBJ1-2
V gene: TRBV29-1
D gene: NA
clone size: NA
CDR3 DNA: TGCAGCGTTGAACCCAGGGGACACTATGGCTACACCTTC
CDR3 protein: CSVEPRGHYGYTF

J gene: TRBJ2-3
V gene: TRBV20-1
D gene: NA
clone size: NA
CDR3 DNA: TGCAGTGCCTTCATCACAGATACGCAGTATTTT
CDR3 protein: CSAFITDTQYF

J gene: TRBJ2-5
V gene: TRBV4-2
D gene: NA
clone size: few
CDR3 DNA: TGTGCCAGCAGCCAAGAATTCAATCGGGGAGAGACCCAGTACTTC
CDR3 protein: CASSQEFNRGETQYF

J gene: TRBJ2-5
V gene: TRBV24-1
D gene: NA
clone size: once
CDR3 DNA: TGTGCCACCAGTGATTTTAGAGGGGAGACCCAGTACTTC
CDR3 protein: CATSDFRGETQYF

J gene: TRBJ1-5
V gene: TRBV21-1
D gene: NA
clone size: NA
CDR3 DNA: TGTGCCAGCAGGCCGGACAGCAATAGCAATCAGCCCCAGCATTTT
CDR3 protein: CASRPDSNSNQPQHF

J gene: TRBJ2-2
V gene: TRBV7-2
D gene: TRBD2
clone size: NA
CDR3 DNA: TGTGCCAGCAGCCCAGGCCCGGCTAGCGGAGGGGAGCTGTTTTTT
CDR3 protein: CASSPGPASGGELFF

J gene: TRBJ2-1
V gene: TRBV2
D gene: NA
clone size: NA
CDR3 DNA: TGTGCCAGCAGTGTGGAGGGGGGGCCCCGTGAGCAGTTCTTC
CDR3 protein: CASSVEGGPREQFF

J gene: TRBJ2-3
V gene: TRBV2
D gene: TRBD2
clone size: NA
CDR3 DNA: TGTGCCAGCAGGGGACTAGCGGGGGGATTACGGACGCAGTATTTT
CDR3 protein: CASRGLAGGLRTQYF

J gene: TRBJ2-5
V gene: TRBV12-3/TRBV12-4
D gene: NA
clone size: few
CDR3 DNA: TGTGCCAGCAGCCCTCGCGGTAGTGGGTCCCAGTACTTC
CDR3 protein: CASSPRGSGSQYF

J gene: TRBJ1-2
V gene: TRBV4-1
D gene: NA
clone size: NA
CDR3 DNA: TGCGCCAGCAGTCAAGAGTTAGGGGTCTATGGCTACACCTTC
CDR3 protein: CASSQELGVYGYTF

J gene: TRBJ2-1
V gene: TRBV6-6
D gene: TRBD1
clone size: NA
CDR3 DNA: TGTGCCAGCAGTTACACGGGACAGTTAAACAATGAGCAGTTCTTC
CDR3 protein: CASSYTGQLNNEQFF

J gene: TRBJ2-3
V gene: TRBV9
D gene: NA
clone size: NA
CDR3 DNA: TGTGCCAGCAGCTCCCGGAGGACGGTACACATGGATACGCAGTATTTT
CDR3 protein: CASSSRRTVHMDTQYF

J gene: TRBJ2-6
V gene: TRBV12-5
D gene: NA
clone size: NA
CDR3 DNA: TGTGCTAGTGGTTTGGTTGTTAGCTCTGGGGCCAACGTCCTGACTTTC
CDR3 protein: CASGLVVSSGANVLTF

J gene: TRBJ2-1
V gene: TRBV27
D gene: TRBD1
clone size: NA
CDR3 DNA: TGTGCCACCCGACAGGGGTTATCGTACAATGAGCAGTTCTTC
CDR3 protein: CATRQGLSYNEQFF

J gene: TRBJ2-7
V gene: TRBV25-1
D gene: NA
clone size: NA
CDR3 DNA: TGTGCCAGCAGAGGGACGGGTGGGGGACGGGGCTCCGAGCAGTACTTC
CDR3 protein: CASRGTGGGRGSEQYF

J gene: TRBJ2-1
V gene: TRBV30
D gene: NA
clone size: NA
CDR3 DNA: TGTGCCTGGAGTGTAGGGAAGCAGTTCTTC
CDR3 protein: CAWSVGKQFF

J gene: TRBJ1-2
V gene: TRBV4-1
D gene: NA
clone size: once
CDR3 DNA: TGCGCCAGCAGCCAAGAGCGGTGGAATGGCTACACCTTC
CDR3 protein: CASSQERWNGYTF

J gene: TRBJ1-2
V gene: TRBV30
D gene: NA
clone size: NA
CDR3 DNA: TGTGCCTGGAGTGTGAACACCCTCGGCGATGGCTACACCTTC
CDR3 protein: CAWSVNTLGDGYTF

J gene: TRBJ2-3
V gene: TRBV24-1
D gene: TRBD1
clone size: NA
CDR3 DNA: TGTGCCACCAGTGAAGCCGGGACAGGGACAGTAGATACGCAGTATTTT
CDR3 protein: CATSEAGTGTVDTQYF

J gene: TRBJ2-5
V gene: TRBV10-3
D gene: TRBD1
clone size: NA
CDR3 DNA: TGTGCCGCGAAGGGACAGCAACCTGAGCAGTACTTC
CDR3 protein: CAAKGQQPEQYF

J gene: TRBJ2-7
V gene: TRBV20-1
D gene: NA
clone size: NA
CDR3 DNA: TGCAGTGCTACGGAGGGGAGCTCCTACGAGCAGTACTTC
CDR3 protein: CSATEGSSYEQYF

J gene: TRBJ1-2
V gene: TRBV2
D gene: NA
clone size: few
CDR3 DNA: TGTGCCAGCAGTGAATCTGGGCAGTATGGCGGCTACACCTTC
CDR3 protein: CASSESGQYGGYTF

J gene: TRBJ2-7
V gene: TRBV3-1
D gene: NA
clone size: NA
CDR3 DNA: TGTGCCAGCAGCCTGGGACATGGTTTCAACGAGCAGTACTTC
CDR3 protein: CASSLGHGFNEQYF

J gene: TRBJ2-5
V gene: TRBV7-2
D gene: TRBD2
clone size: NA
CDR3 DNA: TGTGCCAGCAGCAACCGGGGACTAGCGGGAGCGCTCCCGGGAGAGACCCAGTACTTC
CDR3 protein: CASSNRGLAGALPGETQYF

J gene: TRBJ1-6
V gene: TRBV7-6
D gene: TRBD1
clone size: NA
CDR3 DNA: TGTGCCAGCAGCTTAGAAGGGACAGCCTATAATTCACCCCTCCACTTT
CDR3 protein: CASSLEGTAYNSPLHF